The clone carrying this T cell receptor (beta chain) was recorded many times. Its antigen is unidentified. This specimen comes from a study of T cell repertoires in cytomegalovirus infection. TCRdb re-called the reads through MiXCR, storing one row per CDR3 protein. Among approximately 83,000 distinct CDR3 sequences listed, more than 20% were seen once. Germline lookup yields CDR1 SGHTA and CDR2 FQGNSA. The V and J ends lost 5 bases and 5 bases, in that order; junction bases with no gene match: 10. The CDR3 is made up of 15 amino acids. Sequencing was performed on CD8+ T cells from cultured PBMCs, taken from culture after CMV antigen stimulation. This chain links TRBV7-2 with TRBJ2-5, with 8 bases that match TRBD2. The TCR was taken from a human donor in good health (CMV status not recorded). Some clones in this sample may be carry-over from other donors' samples. CDR3 sequence reads: CASSPDRGGYETQYF. The CDR3 region has the DNA TGTGCCAGCAGCCCGGATCGGGGGGGTTATGAGACCCAGTACTTC.